Listed below are T cell receptor beta chains from one sample, sequenced in a study of T cells in Graves' hyperthyroidism and ophthalmopathy. TCRdb used MiXCR to reprocess the multiplex PCR reads, holding one entry per CDR3 protein. This sample yields 40,000 to 55,000 distinct CDR3 sequences, of which more than 40% are seen a single time; roughly 32% belongs to the top ten. The sequenced sample consisted of peripheral blood or thyroid tissue (not recorded which). The receptors stem from a woman in her forties or fifties with Graves' hyperthyroidism. The conserved cysteine and the conserved F or W are not part of the CDR3 here. A D gene is named only where the DNA matches it firmly.

TRBJ1-5 | TRBD1 | TRBV7-2 | ASSLDWGQGGSQH
TRBJ1-5 | NA | TRBV10-3 | ASSYSSEGWQPQH
TRBJ2-7 | NA | TRBV20-1 | SARDTGSPYEQY
TRBJ2-7 | TRBD2 | TRBV20-1 | SAQSSGTSSYEQY
TRBJ1-2 | TRBD1 | TRBV19 | ASSAGQVGYGYT
TRBJ2-5 | NA | TRBV2 | ASKSAAAQETQY
TRBJ1-5 | NA | TRBV12-3/TRBV12-4 | ASSSGSSQPQH
TRBJ2-7 | TRBD1 | TRBV20-1 | SAIPGTENYEQY
TRBJ1-1 | TRBD1 | TRBV20-1 | SARVWDRGKNTEAF
TRBJ2-2 | NA | TRBV7-9 | ASSLGANTGELF
TRBJ1-1 | NA | TRBV14 | ASSRAWGPGAEAF
TRBJ2-5 | TRBD2 | TRBV7-2 | ASSLRGAETQY
TRBJ2-7 | NA | TRBV7-9 | ASSLGTVQY
TRBJ2-5 | NA | TRBV6-6 | ASSYSYVNQETQY
TRBJ2-5 | TRBD2 | TRBV20-1 | SAVGGLAGLQETQY
TRBJ1-5 | NA | TRBV20-1 | SARMGFGQPQH
TRBJ1-3 | NA | TRBV7-8 | ASSLGEGGNTIY
TRBJ1-1 | NA | TRBV7-9 | ASTIRGRPEAF
TRBJ1-1 | NA | TRBV20-1 | SATGPWVTEAF
TRBJ2-2 | NA | TRBV5-6 | ASSIPGQGSGELF
TRBJ1-1 | NA | TRBV7-9 | ASHEWANTEAF
TRBJ1-1 | NA | TRBV11-2 | ASSLVSRAPAEAF
TRBJ2-7 | TRBD1 | TRBV20-1 | STSRQGSYEQY
TRBJ1-2 | NA | TRBV9 | ASGLPGGYGYT